This T cell receptor (beta chain) was found in a study of shared clonotypes between healthy human individuals. Turning to the study itself: Three men and two women, aged 18 to 49, were donors.

Deep level was the assay's run setting. It was across several immunoSEQ plates that each subset's genomic DNA was evenly split. Produced via immunoSEQ multiplex PCR; TCRdb's table is partial and in-frame only. The sample records roughly 2,000,000 clones, about 93% being singletons. This CDR3 spans 15 amino acids. The germline V and J ends were trimmed by 0 bases and 6 bases, with 13 bases remaining between them. Germline V gene sequence: CDR1 SGHTA, CDR2 FQGTGA. Naive-designated CD8 cells lacked CD45RO, were positively enriched for CCR7, and omitted terminally differentiated effector memory CD45RA+ cells.

The chain joins TRBV7-3 to TRBJ2-3; tentative D call: TRBD1 (5 bases). The sequenced sample consisted of naive CD8+ T cells from PBMCs. This clonotype originated in a young man in good health. Some clones in this sample may be carry-over from other donors' samples. The CDR3 region is CASSLTYGAGDTQYF. The CDR3 bases are TGTGCCAGCAGCTTAACGTATGGGGCCGGGGATACGCAGTATTTT.